This T cell receptor (beta chain) was identified during a study of T cell responses to AZD1222 COVID-19 vaccine (dated by TCRdb to the early 2020s). For the study in its entirety: TCR sequencing covered approximately 230 trial participants: 200 to 220 given two doses of AZD1222 and some 25 given two doses of MenACWY control vaccine. Trial participants were enrolled by age into subgroups of 18-55, 56-69 and 70-plus years, and about 150, 27 and 61 TCR-sequenced participants, respectively, were included in these subgroups.

Trimmed from V: 5 bases; trimmed from J: 8 bases; junction bases lacking a gene match: 6. From the cysteine through the phenylalanine, the CDR3 covers 13 amino acids. Only the CDR3 region is kept as DNA, spanning 39 bases read in frame from base 1. Per the publication, the time point label means: about 28 days (+/-7) after the second vaccine dose. AZD1222 recipients with second doses at about 4 weeks or about 12 weeks were pooled, because spike-specific TCR depth and breadth did not differ between schedules. Vaccinee samples came from UK trials COV001 and COV002, including a single-blind randomized controlled phase 2/3 trial of AZD1222 (ChAdOx1 nCoV-19) in healthy adults. For TCRbeta chain sequencing, PBMC samples were collected from trial participants at day 0 and at day 28 after the second dose. As concerns this clone: Its antigen is unknown. Within one base of it there is no much larger clone, and no base qualities were kept.

The CDR3 regions of human TCRbeta chains were analyzed by immunosequencing. As for the original processing: Repertoire TCRs were matched against a reference library of SARS-CoV-2-specific TCRs generated with the MIRA antigen-specificity platform. Breadth was defined as the fraction of unique TCRs that were SARS-CoV-2-associated. Depth was defined as the fraction of total T cells that were SARS-CoV-2-associated. Using the MIRA data, every spike-specific TCR was mapped to the spike region that the TCR reacted to and assigned to either a CD4 or a CD8 class. Log10-transformed breadth and depth values were compared by one-way ANOVA with Sidak's multiple comparisons tests. Entries here come from immuneACCESS through TCRdb and include only in-frame sequences with V and J called. Some clones fail to appear in such tables; in the studies checked, an unresolved V gene covers under half of the shortfall, and the cause of the remainder is unknown. V, J and clone size derive from that table, while D and trimming were established from the DNA sequence. The sample table holds 70,000 or so clones, of which 80% to 90% were seen once. The top ten constitute about 6.1% of the sample.

The investigation overall reported the following: Participants were mostly white British and included more females than males, and it was suggested by the authors that clonal diversity may have been underestimated. Vaccine-associated CD4 TCRs spanned the whole spike protein, with dominant responses in regions 160-218 and 743-854. After two AZD1222 doses, spike-specific TCR breadth and depth were significantly higher than at day 0 and than in MenACWY recipients. Because no day 14 peak-response samples were available, repertoires were characterized only after the peak T cell response. Conclusions about previously exposed vaccinees were limited because only a handful of AZD1222 recipients were SARS-CoV-2 seropositive at baseline. The 56-69-year group was small, and its depth increase did not reach significance, likely because of low power. Reportedly, close to half of the unique spike-specific TCRs recognized epitopes lying outside the regions that are mutated in the B.1.351 and B.1.1.7 variants.

The sample was peripheral blood, taken 28 days after the second AZD1222 dose. This sequence originates from an adult who received the AZD1222 COVID-19 vaccine. The rearranged segments are TRBV12-3 or TRBV12-4 and TRBJ1-2; TRBD1 aligns with 9 central bases. The nucleotides read TGTGCCAGCAGTCCCTCGGGACAGGGAGGCTACACCTTC. Protein translation: CASSPSGQGGYTF.